The 7 T cell receptor beta chains presented below share a single source sample, sequenced in a study of response to subunit inactivated influenza vaccine. TCRdb re-analysed the RT-PCR reads in MiXCR, keeping a single row per CDR3 protein. The sample yields 650,000 to 700,000 distinct CDR3 sequences, 15% to 18% seen once. The sample in question was PBMCs from blood, obtained roughly 12 days after vaccination. These receptors were obtained from a man aged 45 to 65 who received an inactivated influenza vaccine.

The chain employs TRBV20-1 and TRBJ1-5; 9 nucleotides line up with TRBD1. CDR3 length: 13 residues. Germline V CDR1 and CDR2: DFQATT, SNEGSKA (reference sequence). In DNA, the CDR3 is TGCAGCTACCGGACAGGGGTGAGGCAGCCCCAGCATTTT. Translated, it gives CSYRTGVRQPQHF.

The V and J genes are TRBV30 and TRBJ2-1, with TRBD1 matching 9 bases. This CDR3 comprises 16 residues. V was pared by 5 bases and J by 4 bases, with 12 bases of the junction left unmatched. Looked up from germline, CDR1 is GTSNPN and CDR2 is SVGIG (reference sequence). The CDR3 sequence is CAWVYPGTGLYNEQFF. The CDR3 DNA reads as TGTGCCTGGGTCTATCCTGGGACAGGGTTGTACAATGAGCAGTTCTTC. Full variable domain (missing parts from reference TRBV30 and TRBJ2-1): SQTIHQWPATLVQPVGSPLSLECTVEGTSNPNLYWYRQAAGRGLQLLFYSVGIGQISSEVPQNLSASRPQDRQFILSSKKLLLSDSGFYLCAWVYPGTGLYNEQFFGPGTRLTVL.

In its sample, this clonotype was seen a few times. The CDR3 spells CSAKRITLETQYF. The CDR3 DNA is TGCAGTGCTAAGAGAATTACGTTAGAGACCCAGTACTTC. This sequence joins TRBV20-1 and TRBJ2-5, with D unclear. The CDR3 contains 13 residues. Germline-derived CDR1 and CDR2 are DFQATT and SNEGSKA (reference sequence). Between the trimmed V and J ends, which lost 4 bases and 4 bases, there was a span of 13 bases.

This clonotype was observed a handful of times. V gene TRBV29-1 combines with J gene TRBJ1-1; maybe TRBD1 (6 bases). Between the trimmed V and J ends, which lost 4 bases and 5 bases, there was a span of 14 bases. Per germline, CDR1 SQVTM and CDR2 ANQGSEA. The CDR3 has 13 residues. This chain's CDR3 is CSVAVGRGTEAFF. CDR3 DNA sequence: TGCAGCGTTGCTGTAGGGAGGGGGACTGAAGCTTTCTTT.

This sequence joins TRBV7-9 and TRBJ2-5; the D is unclear. CDR1 and CDR2 (germline): SEHNR, FQNEAQ (reference sequence). The CDR3 spans 13 residues. V was cut by 11 bases and J by 0 bases, with 13 bases left in between. The CDR3 nucleotides are TGTGCCGCAGGCCCTGGCGACCAAGAGACCCAGTACTTC. It codes for CAAGPGDQETQYF.

The chain combines TRBV29-1 with TRBJ2-3; 8 bases are a match to TRBD2. The germline V gene has CDR1 SQVTM and CDR2 ANQGSEA. V was pared by 3 bases and J by 0 bases, with 11 bases of the junction left unmatched. This CDR3 has 17 residues. CDR3 sequence: CSVDCSSAGGSTDTQYF. DNA for the CDR3: TGCAGCGTTGACTGCTCCTCGGCGGGGGGAAGCACAGATACGCAGTATTTT.

The chain joins TRBV7-8 to TRBJ2-2, with D perhaps TRBD2 (5 bases). Trimming took off 3 bases at V and 7 bases at J, with 12 bases between the two ends. This CDR3 has 14 amino acids. CDR1 is SGHVS and CDR2 is FQNEAQ in the germline V gene. The CDR3 loop is CASSFLAPGGELFF. The CDR3, as DNA: TGTGCCAGCAGCTTCCTAGCTCCGGGCGGGGAGCTGTTTTTT.